This TCR beta chain was recovered during a study of shared clonotypes between healthy human individuals. Study in general: Every donor yielded three CD4 naive, three CD4 memory, two CD8 naive and one CD8 memory plate.

The naive CD8 subset, CD45RO-negative cells positively selected for CCR7, excluded terminally differentiated effector memory CD45RA+ cells. All participating donors were Caucasian adults from Nashville, Tennessee. Using about 0.2 ug DNA, approximately 27,000 T cell genomes, the sorted-subset replicate PCRs were run. Measured with immunoSEQ multiplex PCR; TCRdb has only the in-frame clones, and not every one. Of about 2 million clones in the sample, 85% to 95% were seen once. A single count supports this clone. Sequencing was carried out using naive CD8+ T cells sorted from blood. The receptor was derived from a young man in good health.

In DNA form, the CDR3 reads TGTGCCAGTAGTTCGGCCGGTGTGGAGCAGTTCTTC. Translated: CASSSAGVEQFF. The chain recombines TRBV2 with TRBJ2-1; the D is unclear. CDR1 and CDR2 from the germline V gene are SNHLY and FYNNEI. The CDR3 spans 12 residues. V lost 9 bases, J lost 10 bases, and 16 bases lay in between.